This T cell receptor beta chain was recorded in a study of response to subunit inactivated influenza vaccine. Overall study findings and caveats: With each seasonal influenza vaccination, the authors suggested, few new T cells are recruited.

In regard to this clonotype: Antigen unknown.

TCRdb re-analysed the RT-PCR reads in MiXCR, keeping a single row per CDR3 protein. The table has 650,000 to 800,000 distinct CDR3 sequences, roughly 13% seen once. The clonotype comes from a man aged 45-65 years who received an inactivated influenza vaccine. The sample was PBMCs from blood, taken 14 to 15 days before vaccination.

CDR3 in DNA: TGTGCCAGCAGCCCCGATTCGAGGGTAAATGGCTACACCTTC. Protein: CASSPDSRVNGYTF. This chain joins TRBV12-3 or TRBV12-4 and TRBJ1-2, with D hard to call. Between the trimmed V and J ends, which lost 6 bases and 6 bases, there was a span of 17 bases. The CDR3 runs 14 residues.